Given below is one TCR beta chain in context. This CDR3 comprises 16 residues. The V gene lost 1 base and the J gene lost 4 bases, with 17 bases spanning the gap. Germline V CDR1 and CDR2: SGHTA, FQGNSA. Assay: immunoSEQ multiplex PCR; the TCRdb copy retains only in-frame clones and omits some. The sample shows fewer than 2.5 million clones, 93% of them seen only once. The data originate from a study of shared clonotypes between healthy human individuals. The source material was naive CD4+ T cells from PBMCs. Subset reported: CD45RA+ positively selected. The chain has TRBV7-2 and TRBJ2-7, with D possibly being TRBD1 (5 bases). The sequence was collected from a man younger than 35 in good health. Some clones in this sample may be carry-over from other donors' samples. CDR3 bases: TGTGCCAGCAGCTTAGGGGGCAGTAGAGTTAAATACGAGCAGTACTTC. It specifies CASSLGGSRVKYEQYF.